This T cell receptor (beta chain) came from a study of T cells after yellow fever vaccination. TCRdb analysed the 5' RACE reads with MiXCR anew, one entry per CDR3 protein. The sample lists 300,000 to 400,000 distinct CDR3 sequences; around 3.9% were seen once. This clonotype has at least ten counts. The source is a man between 18 and 35 years old who received the YFV17D yellow fever vaccine. Sequenced here: PBMCs, sampled 5 days after the yellow fever booster vaccination.

The CDR3 loop reads CASRRDTEYEQYF. The CDR3, as DNA: TGTGCCAGCAGGAGGGACACGGAGTACGAGCAGTACTTC. The chain employs TRBV7-9 and TRBJ2-7, with a tentative D call TRBD1 (6 bases). The germline gives CDR1 SEHNR, CDR2 FQNEAQ (reference sequence). Between the trimmed V and J ends, which lost 6 bases and 4 bases, there was a span of 13 bases. This CDR3 spans 13 amino acids. The full variable domain, its missing parts supplied by reference TRBV7-9 and TRBJ2-7, is DTGVSQNPRHKITKRGQNVTFRCDPISEHNRLYWYRQTLGQGPEFLTYFQNEAQLEKSRLLSDRFSAERPKGSFSTLEIQRTEQGDSAMYLCASRRDTEYEQYFGPGTRLTVT.